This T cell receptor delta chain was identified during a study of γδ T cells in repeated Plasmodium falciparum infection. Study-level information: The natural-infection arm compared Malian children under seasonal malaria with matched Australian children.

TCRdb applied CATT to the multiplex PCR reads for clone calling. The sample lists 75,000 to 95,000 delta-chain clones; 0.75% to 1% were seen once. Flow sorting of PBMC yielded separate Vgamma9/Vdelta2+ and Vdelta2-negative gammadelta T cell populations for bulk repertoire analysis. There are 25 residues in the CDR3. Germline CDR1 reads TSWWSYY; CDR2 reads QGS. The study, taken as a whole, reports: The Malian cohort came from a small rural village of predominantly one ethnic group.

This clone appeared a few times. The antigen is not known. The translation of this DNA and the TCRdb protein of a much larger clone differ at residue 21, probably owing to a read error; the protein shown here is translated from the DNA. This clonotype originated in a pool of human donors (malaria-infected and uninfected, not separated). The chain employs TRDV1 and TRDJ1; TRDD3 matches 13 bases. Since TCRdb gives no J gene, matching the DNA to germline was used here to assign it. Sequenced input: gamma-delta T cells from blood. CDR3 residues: CALGELPFTRTGGYARRLYTNKLIF. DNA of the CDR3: TGTGCTCTTGGGGAATTACCTTTCACAAGGACTGGGGGATACGCGCGCCGACTGTACACCAATAAACTCATCTTT.